Presented here are 5 T cell receptor beta chains from one specimen sequenced in a study of CD8+ T cells in alopecia areata. Treatment in this sample: oral pan-JAK inhibitor, 5-10 mg twice daily. In each case, RNA was isolated and then reverse transcribed into cDNA as the sequencing template. Sequencing used immunoSEQ multiplex PCR; TCRdb keeps in-frame clones, though not all of them. The data show around 100,000 clones, about three fifths seen once. Sequenced material: CD8+ T cells sorted from blood, taken at approximately week 61, from a patient treated with tofacitinib. The source of these receptors is a human donor with alopecia areata.

This clone was found a few times. The rearrangement joins TRBV27 to TRBJ2-3; D gene ambiguous. V was trimmed by 3 bases and J by 3 bases, leaving 7 bases between them. The V gene's germline CDR1 is MNHEY and CDR2 SMNVEV (reference sequence). The CDR3 contains 13 residues. The CDR3 loop reads CASSLAPTDTQYF. In DNA, the CDR3 is TGTGCCAGCAGTTTGGCCCCTACAGATACGCAGTATTTT.

This clone appeared a few times. This chain uses TRBV6-5 with TRBJ2-3; TRBD1 matches at 11 bases. The CDR3 is made up of 14 amino acids. Germline trimming cut 9 bases from V and 4 bases from J; bases unmatched to any gene: 6. Germline CDR1 MNHEY, CDR2 SVGAGI. The CDR3: CASGTGGMSDTQYF. The CDR3 DNA follows: TGTGCCAGTGGGACAGGGGGGATGTCAGATACGCAGTATTTT.

This clone was counted only a few times. J is TRBJ1-2 and V is TRBV14, with D unclear. This CDR3 region has 14 residues. The germline V gene encodes CDR1 SGHDN and CDR2 FVKESK. V lost 4 bases to trimming and J lost 0 bases, with 9 bases between them. CDR3 residues: CASSPGNTNYGYTF. CDR3 DNA sequence: TGTGCCAGCAGCCCCGGGAATACTAACTATGGCTACACCTTC.

This clone was seen a few times. The chain links TRBV27 to TRBJ2-3; 8 nucleotides align to TRBD2. Germline V lookup: CDR1 MNHEY, CDR2 SMNVEV (reference sequence). This CDR3 has 13 residues. Trimming cost V 3 bases and J 15 bases; bases outside gene matches: 11. The CDR3 nucleotides are TGTGCCAGCAGTTTCGGCGGGGGGCCGCCATCATATTTT. Protein: CASSFGGGPPSYF.

This clone occurred a few times. V gene TRBV7-9 combines with J gene TRBJ1-1; D unclear. CDR1 SEHNR and CDR2 FQNEAQ come from the germline V gene (reference sequence). Deletions cut 5 bases from V and 4 bases from J, with 14 bases between. This CDR3 contains 14 residues. The CDR3, as DNA: TGTGCCAGCAGCCCCGAATGGGGTGGCACTGAAGCTTTCTTT. Translation: CASSPEWGGTEAFF.